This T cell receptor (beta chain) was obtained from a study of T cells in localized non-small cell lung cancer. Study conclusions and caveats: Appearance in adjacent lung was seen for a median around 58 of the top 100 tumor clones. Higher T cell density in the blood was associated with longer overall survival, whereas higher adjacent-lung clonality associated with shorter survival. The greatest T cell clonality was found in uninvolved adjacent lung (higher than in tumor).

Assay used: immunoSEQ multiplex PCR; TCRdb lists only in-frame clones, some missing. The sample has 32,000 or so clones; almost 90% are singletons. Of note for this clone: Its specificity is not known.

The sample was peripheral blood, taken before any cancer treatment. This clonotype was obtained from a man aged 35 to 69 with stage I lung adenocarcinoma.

The CDR3 loop reads CASSYRFSYEQYF. The CDR3 nucleotides read TGTGCCAGCAGTTACCGGTTCTCCTACGAGCAGTACTTC. The rearrangement uses TRBV6-5 and TRBJ2-7; D unclear. This CDR3 spans 13 amino acids. V was shortened by 2 bases and J by 0 bases, with 5 bases between the two germline ends. Germline values: CDR1 MNHEY, CDR2 SVGAGI.